This TCR beta chain stems from a study of beta chain features in type 1 diabetes. Germline CDR1 is WSHSY and CDR2 is SAAADI. The CDR3 is 13 amino acids. The V segment lost 5 bases and the J segment 5 bases; nucleotides outside the gene matches: 3. Of the isolated RNA, all was reverse transcribed, and so the sequenced material was expressed TCRB transcripts. Clones were sequenced by immunoSEQ multiplex PCR, and TCRdb holds only the in-frame ones, with some missing. The sample contains 900,000 or so clones, under 20% of which appear only once. The sequenced sample was naive CD4+ T cells from blood. The V and J genes are TRBV10-2 and TRBJ2-7; 10 nucleotides align to TRBD2. This receptor was identified in a woman in her late teens or twenties in good health. CDR3 in amino acids: CASSTGLADEQYF. CDR3 sequence (DNA): TGCGCCAGCAGTACTGGACTAGCGGACGAGCAGTACTTC.